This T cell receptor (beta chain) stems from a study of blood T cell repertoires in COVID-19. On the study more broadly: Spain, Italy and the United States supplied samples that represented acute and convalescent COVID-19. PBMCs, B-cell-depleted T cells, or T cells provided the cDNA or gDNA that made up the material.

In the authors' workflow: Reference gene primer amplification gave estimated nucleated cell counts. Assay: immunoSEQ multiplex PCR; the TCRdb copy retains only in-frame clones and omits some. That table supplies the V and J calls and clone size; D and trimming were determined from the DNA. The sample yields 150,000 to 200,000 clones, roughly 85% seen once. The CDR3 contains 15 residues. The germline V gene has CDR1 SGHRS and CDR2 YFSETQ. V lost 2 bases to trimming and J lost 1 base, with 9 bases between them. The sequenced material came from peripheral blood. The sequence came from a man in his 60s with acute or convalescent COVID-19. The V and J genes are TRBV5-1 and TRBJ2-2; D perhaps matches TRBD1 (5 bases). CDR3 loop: CASSLGRVNTGELFF. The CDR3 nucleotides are TGCGCCAGCAGCTTAGGCAGGGTGAACACCGGGGAGCTGTTTTTT.